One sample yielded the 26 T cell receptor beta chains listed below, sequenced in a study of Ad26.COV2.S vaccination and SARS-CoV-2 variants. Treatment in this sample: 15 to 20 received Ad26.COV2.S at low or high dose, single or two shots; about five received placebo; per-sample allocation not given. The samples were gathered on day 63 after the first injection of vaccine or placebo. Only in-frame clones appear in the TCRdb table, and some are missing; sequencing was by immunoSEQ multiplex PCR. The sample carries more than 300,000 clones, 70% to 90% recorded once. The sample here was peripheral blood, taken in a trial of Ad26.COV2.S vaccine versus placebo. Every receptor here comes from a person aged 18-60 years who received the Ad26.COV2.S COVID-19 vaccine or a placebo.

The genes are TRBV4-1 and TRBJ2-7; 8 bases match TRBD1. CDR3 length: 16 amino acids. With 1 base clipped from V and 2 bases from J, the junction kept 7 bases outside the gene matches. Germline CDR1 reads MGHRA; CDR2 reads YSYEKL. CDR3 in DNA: TGCGCCAGCAGCCAAGGGGGGCAGGGGGCAACCTACGAGCAGTACTTC. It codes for CASSQGGQGATYEQYF.

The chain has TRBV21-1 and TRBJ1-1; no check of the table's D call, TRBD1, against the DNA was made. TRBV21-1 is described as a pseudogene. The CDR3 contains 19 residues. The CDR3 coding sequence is TGTGCCAGCAGCATCCCTCCCGACAGGCCGTGCAGATCGAACACTGAAGCTTTCTTT. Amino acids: CASSIPPDRPCRSNTEAFF.

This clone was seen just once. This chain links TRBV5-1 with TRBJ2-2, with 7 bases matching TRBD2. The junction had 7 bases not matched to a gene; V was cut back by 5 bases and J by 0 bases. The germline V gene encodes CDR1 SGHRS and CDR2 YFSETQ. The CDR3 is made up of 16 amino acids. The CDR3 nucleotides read TGCGCCAGCAGTCGGGGGGTCAGAACGAACACCGGGGAGCTGTTTTTT. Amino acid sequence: CASSRGVRTNTGELFF.

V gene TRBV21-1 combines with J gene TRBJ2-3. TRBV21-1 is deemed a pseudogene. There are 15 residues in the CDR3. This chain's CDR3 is CASSKVGPWADTQYF. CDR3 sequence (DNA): TGTGCCAGCAGCAAAGTAGGGCCCTGGGCAGATACGCAGTATTTT.

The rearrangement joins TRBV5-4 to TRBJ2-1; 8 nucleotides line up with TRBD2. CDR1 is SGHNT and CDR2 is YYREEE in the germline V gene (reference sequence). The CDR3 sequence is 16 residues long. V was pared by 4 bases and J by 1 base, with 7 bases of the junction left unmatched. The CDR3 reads CASSGPLADSYNEQFF. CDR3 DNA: TGTGCCAGCAGCGGACCACTAGCGGATTCCTACAATGAGCAGTTCTTC.

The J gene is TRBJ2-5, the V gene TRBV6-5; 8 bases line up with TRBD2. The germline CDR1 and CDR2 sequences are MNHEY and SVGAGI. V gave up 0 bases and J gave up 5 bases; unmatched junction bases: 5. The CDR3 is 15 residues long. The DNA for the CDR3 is TGTGCCAGCAGTTACTCCCCGGGGGGGCGGGAGACCCAGTACTTC. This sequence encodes CASSYSPGGRETQYF.

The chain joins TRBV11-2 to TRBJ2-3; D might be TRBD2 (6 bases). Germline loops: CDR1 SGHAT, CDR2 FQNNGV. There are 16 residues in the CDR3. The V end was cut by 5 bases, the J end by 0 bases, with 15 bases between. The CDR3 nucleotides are TGTGCCAGCAGCAGACGGTCCCGGGAGAGCACAGATACGCAGTATTTT. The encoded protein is CASSRRSRESTDTQYF.

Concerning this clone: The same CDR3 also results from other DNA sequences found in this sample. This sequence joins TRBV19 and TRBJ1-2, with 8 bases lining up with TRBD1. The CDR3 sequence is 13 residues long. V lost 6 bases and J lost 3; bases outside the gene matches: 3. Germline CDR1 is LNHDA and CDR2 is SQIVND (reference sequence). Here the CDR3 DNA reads TGTGCCAGTAGGGGGACAGGCGACTATGGCTACACCTTC. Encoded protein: CASRGTGDYGYTF.

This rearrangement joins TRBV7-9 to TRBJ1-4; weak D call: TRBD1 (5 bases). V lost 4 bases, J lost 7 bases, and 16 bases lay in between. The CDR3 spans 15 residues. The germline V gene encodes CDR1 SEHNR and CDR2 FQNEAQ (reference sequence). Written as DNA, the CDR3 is TGTGCCAGCAGCTCGGGGCCTCCGCGGGGTGAAAAACTGTTTTTT. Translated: CASSSGPPRGEKLFF.

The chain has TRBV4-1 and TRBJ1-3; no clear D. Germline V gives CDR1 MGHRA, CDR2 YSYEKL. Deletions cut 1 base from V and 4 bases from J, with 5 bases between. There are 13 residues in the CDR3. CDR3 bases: TGCGCCAGCAGCCAAGGATCGGGAAACACCATATATTTT. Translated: CASSQGSGNTIYF.

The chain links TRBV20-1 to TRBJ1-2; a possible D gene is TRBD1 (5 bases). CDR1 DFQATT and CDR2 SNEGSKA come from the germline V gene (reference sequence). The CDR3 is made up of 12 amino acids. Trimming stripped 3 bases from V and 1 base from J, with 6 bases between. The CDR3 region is CSASQGNYGYTF. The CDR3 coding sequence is TGCAGTGCTAGTCAGGGTAACTATGGCTACACCTTC.

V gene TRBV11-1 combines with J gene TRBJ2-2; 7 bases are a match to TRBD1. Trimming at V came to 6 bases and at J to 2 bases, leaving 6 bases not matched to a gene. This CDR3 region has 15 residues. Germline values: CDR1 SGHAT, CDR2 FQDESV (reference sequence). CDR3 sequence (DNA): TGTGCCAGCAGACGAGGGACAGCCAACACCGGGGAGCTGTTTTTT. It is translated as CASRRGTANTGELFF.

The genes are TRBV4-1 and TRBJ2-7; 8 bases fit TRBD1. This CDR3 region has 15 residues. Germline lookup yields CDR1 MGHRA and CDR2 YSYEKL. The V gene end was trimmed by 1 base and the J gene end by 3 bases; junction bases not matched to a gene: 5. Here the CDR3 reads CASSQAPGGGYEQYF. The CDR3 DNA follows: TGCGCCAGCAGCCAAGCTCCAGGGGGCGGCTACGAGCAGTACTTC.

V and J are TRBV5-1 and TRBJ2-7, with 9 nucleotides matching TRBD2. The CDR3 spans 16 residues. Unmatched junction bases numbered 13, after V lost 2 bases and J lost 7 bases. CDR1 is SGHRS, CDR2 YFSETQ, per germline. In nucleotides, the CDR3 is TGCGCCAGCAGCTTTCCCCTCTTAGCGGGGGTAGGTGAGCAGTACTTC. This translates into CASSFPLLAGVGEQYF.

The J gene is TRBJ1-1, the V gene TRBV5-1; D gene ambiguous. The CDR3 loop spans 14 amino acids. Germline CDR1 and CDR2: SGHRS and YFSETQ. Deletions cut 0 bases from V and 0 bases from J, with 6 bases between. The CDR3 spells CASSLVVMNTEAFF. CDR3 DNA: TGCGCCAGCAGCTTGGTGGTCATGAACACTGAAGCTTTCTTT.

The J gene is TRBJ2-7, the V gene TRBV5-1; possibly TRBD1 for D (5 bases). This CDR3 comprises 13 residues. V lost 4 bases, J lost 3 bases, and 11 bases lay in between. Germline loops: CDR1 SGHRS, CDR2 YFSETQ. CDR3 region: CASSPRVGYEQYF. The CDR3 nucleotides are TGCGCCAGCAGCCCCAGGGTGGGCTACGAGCAGTACTTC.

CDR3 region: CASSQEGNSYEQYF. The CDR3 coding sequence is TGCGCCAGCAGCCAAGAGGGTAACTCCTACGAGCAGTACTTC. The rearrangement links TRBV4-1 to TRBJ2-7; D unclear. There are 14 residues in the CDR3. Germline CDR1 MGHRA, CDR2 YSYEKL. V was clipped by 0 bases and J by 0 bases, with 6 bases between them.

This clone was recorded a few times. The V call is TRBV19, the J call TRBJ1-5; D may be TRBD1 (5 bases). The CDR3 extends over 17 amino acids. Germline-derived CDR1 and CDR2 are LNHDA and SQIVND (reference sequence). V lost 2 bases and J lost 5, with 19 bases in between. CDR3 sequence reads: CASSILSRENDDQPQHF. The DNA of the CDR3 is TGTGCCAGTAGTATACTATCCAGGGAAAATGATGATCAGCCCCAGCATTTT.

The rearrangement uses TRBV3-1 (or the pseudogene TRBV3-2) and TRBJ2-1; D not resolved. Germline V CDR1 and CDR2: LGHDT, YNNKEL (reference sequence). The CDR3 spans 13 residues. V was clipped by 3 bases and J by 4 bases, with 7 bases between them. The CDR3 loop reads CASSQLGYNEQFF. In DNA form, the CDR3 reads TGTGCCAGCAGCCAGCTTGGGTACAATGAGCAGTTCTTC.

DNA for the CDR3: TGTGCCAGCAGTTTAAGAACAGGGGGATACGAAAAACTGTTTTTT. It is translated as CASSLRTGGYEKLFF. This chain links TRBV28 with TRBJ1-4, with 8 bases fitting TRBD1. The germline CDR1 and CDR2 sequences are MDHEN and SYDVKM. With V trimmed by 2 bases and J by 8 bases, 7 bases remained unmatched. CDR3 length equals 15 residues. Full variable domain (missing parts from reference TRBV28 and TRBJ1-4): DVKVTQSSRYLVKRTGEKVFLECVQDMDHENMFWYRQDPGLGLRLIYFSYDVKMKEKGDIPEGYSVSREKKERFSLILESASTNQTSMYLCASSLRTGGYEKLFFGSGTQLSVL.

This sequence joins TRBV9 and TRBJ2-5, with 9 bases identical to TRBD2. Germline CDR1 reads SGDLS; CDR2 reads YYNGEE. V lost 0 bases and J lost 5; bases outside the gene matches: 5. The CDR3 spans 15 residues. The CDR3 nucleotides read TGTGCCAGCAGCGTAGACTGGCTAGCGGGGGAGACCCAGTACTTC. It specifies CASSVDWLAGETQYF. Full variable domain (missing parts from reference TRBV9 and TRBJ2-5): DSGVTQTPKHLITATGQRVTLRCSPRSGDLSVYWYQQSLDQGLQFLIQYYNGEERAKGNILERFSAQQFPDLHSELNLSSLELGDSALYFCASSVDWLAGETQYFGPGTRLLVL.

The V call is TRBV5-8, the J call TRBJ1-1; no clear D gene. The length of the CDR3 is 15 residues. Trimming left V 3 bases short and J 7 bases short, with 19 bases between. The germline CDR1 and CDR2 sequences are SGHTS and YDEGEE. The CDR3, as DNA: TGTGCCAGCAGCTCCACCCTATCCATTGATTTTGAAGCTTTCTTT. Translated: CASSSTLSIDFEAFF.

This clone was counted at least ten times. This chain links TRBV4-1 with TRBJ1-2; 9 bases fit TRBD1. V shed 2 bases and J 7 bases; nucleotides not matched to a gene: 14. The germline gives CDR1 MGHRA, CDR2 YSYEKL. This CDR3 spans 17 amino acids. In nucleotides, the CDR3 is TGCGCCAGCAGCCAACCCTTAAACCGGGACAGGGCCCGTGGCTACACCTTC. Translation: CASSQPLNRDRARGYTF.

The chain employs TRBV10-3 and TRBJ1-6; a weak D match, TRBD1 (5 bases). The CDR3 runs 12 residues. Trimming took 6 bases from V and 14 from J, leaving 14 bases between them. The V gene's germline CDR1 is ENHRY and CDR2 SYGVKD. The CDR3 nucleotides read TGTGCCATCAGGGGTGACGGGACGGCCCTCCACTTT. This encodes CAIRGDGTALHF.

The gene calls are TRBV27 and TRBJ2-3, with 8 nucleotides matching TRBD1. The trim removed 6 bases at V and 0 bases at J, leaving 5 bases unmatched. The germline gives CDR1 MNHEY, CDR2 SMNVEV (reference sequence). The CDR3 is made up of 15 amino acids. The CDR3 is CASSDRGRSTDTQYF. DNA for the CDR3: TGTGCCAGCAGCGACAGGGGACGGAGCACAGATACGCAGTATTTT.

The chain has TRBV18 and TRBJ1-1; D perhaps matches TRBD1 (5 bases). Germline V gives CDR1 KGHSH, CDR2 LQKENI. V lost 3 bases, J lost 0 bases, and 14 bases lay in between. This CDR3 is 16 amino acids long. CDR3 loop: CASSPTRGDMNTEAFF. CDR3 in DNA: TGTGCCAGCTCACCCACCCGGGGGGATATGAACACTGAAGCTTTCTTT.